This is a list of T cell receptor beta chains from one sample in a study of T cell changes during pregnancy in multiple sclerosis. The data were produced by immunoSEQ multiplex PCR, yet TCRdb's version contains in-frame clones alone and is incomplete. The sample lists about 30,000 clones, 90% occurring once. Sequenced material: CD8+ T cells from peripheral blood mononuclear cells, taken in the second trimester of pregnancy. The receptor set was obtained from a female donor with multiple sclerosis, enrolled in a pregnancy study. The CDR3 runs from the conserved cysteine through the conserved F or W. A clone size is listed for some rows: how often the clone was seen (once, few, many), or a class if it is expanded.

v_call: TRBV7-9
j_call: TRBJ1-1
clone_size: medium-sized
cdr3_aa: CASRYPSGGWTEAFF

v_call: TRBV5-5
j_call: TRBJ2-1
clone_size: NA
cdr3_aa: CASSSGQGAIGEQFF

v_call: TRBV28
j_call: TRBJ2-3
clone_size: NA
cdr3_aa: CASSPGTSGTIGTDTQYF

v_call: TRBV6-6
j_call: TRBJ1-5
clone_size: NA
cdr3_aa: CACSGGQPQHF

v_call: TRBV10-2
j_call: TRBJ2-7
clone_size: NA
cdr3_aa: CASSEGLLGAVYEQYF

v_call: TRBV7-2
j_call: TRBJ2-3
clone_size: NA
cdr3_aa: CASSSSEDRGLPTQYF

v_call: TRBV6-4
j_call: TRBJ1-2
clone_size: NA
cdr3_aa: CASSDYGGNYGYTF

v_call: TRBV7-2
j_call: TRBJ1-5
clone_size: NA
cdr3_aa: CASSLMTGVRQPQHF

v_call: TRBV6-1
j_call: TRBJ2-7
clone_size: NA
cdr3_aa: CASRGLSEGEQYF

v_call: TRBV27
j_call: TRBJ2-7
clone_size: NA
cdr3_aa: CASSPITGTEQYF

v_call: TRBV27
j_call: TRBJ2-3
clone_size: NA
cdr3_aa: CASSLWGVDTSTDTQYF

v_call: TRBV29-1
j_call: TRBJ1-2
clone_size: NA
cdr3_aa: CSVEGGYGYTF

v_call: TRBV19
j_call: TRBJ1-5
clone_size: NA
cdr3_aa: CASSTPGYSNQPQHF

v_call: TRBV6-5
j_call: TRBJ2-7
clone_size: once
cdr3_aa: CASSYAQGAYEQYF

v_call: TRBV20-1
j_call: TRBJ2-7
clone_size: NA
cdr3_aa: CSAEAGLEQYF

v_call: TRBV2
j_call: TRBJ2-1
clone_size: NA
cdr3_aa: CASRDGLAAGSYNEQFF

v_call: TRBV4-2
j_call: TRBJ2-7
clone_size: few
cdr3_aa: CASSRSPGEQYF

v_call: TRBV28
j_call: TRBJ2-7
clone_size: NA
cdr3_aa: CASRIWRDSYEQYF

v_call: TRBV4-3
j_call: TRBJ2-7
clone_size: NA
cdr3_aa: CASSQDAEGAYEQYF

v_call: TRBV19
j_call: TRBJ2-7
clone_size: NA
cdr3_aa: CASSMGRAAYEQYF

v_call: TRBV27
j_call: TRBJ2-5
clone_size: NA
cdr3_aa: CASSARVAGGQETQYF

v_call: TRBV11-2
j_call: TRBJ2-1
clone_size: once
cdr3_aa: CASSSLGTSGSNEQFF

v_call: TRBV7-2
j_call: TRBJ2-5
clone_size: NA
cdr3_aa: CASSLAGGGETQYF

v_call: TRBV7-9
j_call: TRBJ1-5
clone_size: NA
cdr3_aa: CASSHSFQPQHF

v_call: TRBV10-1
j_call: TRBJ1-1
clone_size: NA
cdr3_aa: CASSEITGPNTEAFF

v_call: TRBV6-1
j_call: TRBJ2-7
clone_size: NA
cdr3_aa: CASSDYRTGDYEQYF

v_call: TRBV27
j_call: TRBJ1-2
clone_size: NA
cdr3_aa: CASSLGPGGGVNGYTF